Below are 10 T cell receptor beta chains sequenced from a single sample in a study of blood T cell repertoires in COVID-19. Sequencing used immunoSEQ multiplex PCR; TCRdb keeps in-frame clones, though not all of them. The data contain roughly 34,000 clones, about 89% of them singletons. Sequenced: peripheral blood. These receptors were collected from a human donor with active COVID-19. The donor label of this sample is uncertain.

The chain joins TRBV4-3 to TRBJ1-1; unclear D gene. Looked up from germline, CDR1 is LGHNA and CDR2 is YSLEER. The V end was cut by 0 bases, the J end by 5 bases, with 13 bases between. This CDR3 region has 15 residues. The CDR3 DNA sequence: TGCGCCAGCAGCCAAGATGCCGGGGTTATAACTGAAGCTTTCTTT. This codes for CASSQDAGVITEAFF.

The V and J genes are TRBV5-4 and TRBJ2-3; TRBD2 matches at 13 bases. Germline-derived CDR1 and CDR2 are SGHNT and YYREEE (reference sequence). The V and J ends lost 4 bases and 8 bases, in that order; junction bases with no gene match: 7. This CDR3 contains 15 residues. The CDR3 bases are TGTGCCAGCAGCACCGGACTAGCGGGGGTGGGTACGCAGTATTTT. Translated, it gives CASSTGLAGVGTQYF.

The chain recombines TRBV11-3 with TRBJ2-7; possible D gene TRBD2, 6 bases. This CDR3 comprises 14 residues. Trimming pared 4 bases from V and 4 bases from J, leaving 14 bases between. Per germline, CDR1 SGHNT and CDR2 YENEEA. The CDR3 here is CASSSPGLGYEQYF. Written as DNA, the CDR3 is TGTGCCAGCAGCTCTCCGGGACTGGGTTACGAGCAGTACTTC.

The chain links TRBV9 to TRBJ2-1; perhaps TRBD1 as D (6 bases). The CDR3 spans 14 residues. With 3 bases removed from V and 6 bases from J, the gap between germline ends came to 13 bases. CDR1 is SGDLS, CDR2 YYNGEE, per germline. The CDR3 loop reads CASSGAYRANEQFF. The DNA of the CDR3 is TGTGCCAGCAGCGGGGCCTACAGGGCCAATGAGCAGTTCTTC.

The table lists this clone with a count of one. The chain joins TRBV9 to TRBJ1-2; 8 nucleotides match TRBD1. The CDR3 covers 15 residues. V lost 3 bases to trimming and J lost 7 bases; unmatched junction nucleotides: 11. Looked up from germline, CDR1 is SGDLS and CDR2 is YYNGEE. The CDR3 sequence: CASSADPDRATGYTF. The DNA of the CDR3 is TGTGCCAGCAGCGCCGACCCGGACAGGGCGACTGGCTACACCTTC.

The table lists this clone with a count of one. This chain joins TRBV29-1 and TRBJ2-3, with no clear D. Trimming removed 6 bases at V and 5 bases at J, with 18 bases between. The CDR3 sequence is 14 residues long. Germline CDR1 is SQVTM and CDR2 is ANQGSEA. The CDR3 loop reads CSVAPESLIDTQYF. DNA for the CDR3: TGCAGCGTGGCCCCGGAGAGTTTGATAGATACGCAGTATTTT.

CDR3 sequence: CASSVGGLRTYNEQFF. As DNA, the CDR3 is TGTGCCAGCAGCGTAGGGGGACTGCGAACCTACAATGAGCAGTTCTTC. This chain uses TRBV9 with TRBJ2-1, with D possibly TRBD2 on 6 matching bases. Per germline, CDR1 SGDLS and CDR2 YYNGEE. Trimming took 0 bases from V and 2 from J, leaving 12 bases between them. This CDR3 region has 16 residues.

The chain is built from TRBV6-6 and TRBJ1-3; 11 bases map to TRBD1. Germline CDR1 and CDR2: MNHNY and SVGAGI (reference sequence). The CDR3 is 16 residues long. The V and J ends lost 4 bases and 3 bases, in that order; junction bases with no gene match: 5. CDR3 protein: CASSSEDRGLGNTIYF. CDR3 nucleotides: TGTGCCAGCAGTTCGGAGGACAGGGGGCTTGGAAACACCATATATTTT.

The chain links TRBV18 to TRBJ1-2; D uncertain. Trimming stripped 2 bases from V and 1 base from J, with 8 bases between. Germline V gene data show CDR1 as KGHSH and CDR2 as LQKENI. This CDR3 spans 14 amino acids. The DNA for the CDR3 is TGTGCCAGCTCACCATTGCTCAGTAACTATGGCTACACCTTC. It codes for CASSPLLSNYGYTF.

The genes are TRBV7-3 and TRBJ2-1, with 8 nucleotides matching TRBD2. This CDR3 comprises 15 residues. CDR1 and CDR2 from the germline V gene are SGHTA and FQGTGA. The V segment lost 2 bases and the J segment 7 bases; nucleotides outside the gene matches: 7. The DNA of the CDR3 is TGTGCCAGCAGCTTACTCCGCGGGGGGTATAATGAGCAGTTCTTC. Translation: CASSLLRGGYNEQFF.